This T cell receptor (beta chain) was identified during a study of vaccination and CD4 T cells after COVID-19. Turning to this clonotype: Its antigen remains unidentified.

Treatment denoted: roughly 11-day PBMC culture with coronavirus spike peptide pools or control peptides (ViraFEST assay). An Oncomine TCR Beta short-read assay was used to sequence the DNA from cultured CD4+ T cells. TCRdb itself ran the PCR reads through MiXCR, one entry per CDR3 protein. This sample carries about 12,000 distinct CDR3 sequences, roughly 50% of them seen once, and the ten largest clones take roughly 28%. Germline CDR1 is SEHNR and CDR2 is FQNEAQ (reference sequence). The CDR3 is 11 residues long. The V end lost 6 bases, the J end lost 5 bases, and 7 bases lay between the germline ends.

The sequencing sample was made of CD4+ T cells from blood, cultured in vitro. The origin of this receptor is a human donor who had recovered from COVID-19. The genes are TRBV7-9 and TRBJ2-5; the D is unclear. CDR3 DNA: TGTGCCAGCAGTCTCAGTGAGACCCAGTACTTC. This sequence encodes CASSLSETQYF. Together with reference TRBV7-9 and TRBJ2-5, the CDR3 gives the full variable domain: DTGVSQNPRHKITKRGQNVTFRCDPISEHNRLYWYRQTLGQGPEFLTYFQNEAQLEKSRLLSDRFSAERPKGSFSTLEIQRTEQGDSAMYLCASSLSETQYFGPGTRLLVL.